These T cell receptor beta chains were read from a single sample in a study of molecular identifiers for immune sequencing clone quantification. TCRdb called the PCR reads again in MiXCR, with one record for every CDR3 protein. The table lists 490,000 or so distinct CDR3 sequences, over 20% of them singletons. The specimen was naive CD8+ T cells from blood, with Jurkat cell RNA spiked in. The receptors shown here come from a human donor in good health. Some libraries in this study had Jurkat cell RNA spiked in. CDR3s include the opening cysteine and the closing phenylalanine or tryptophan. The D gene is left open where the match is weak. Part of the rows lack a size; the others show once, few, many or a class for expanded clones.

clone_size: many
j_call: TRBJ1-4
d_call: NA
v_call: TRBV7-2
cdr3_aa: CASSLVGLGKANEKLFF
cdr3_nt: TGTGCCAGCAGCTTAGTGGGCCTAGGGAAAGCTAATGAAAAACTGTTTTTT

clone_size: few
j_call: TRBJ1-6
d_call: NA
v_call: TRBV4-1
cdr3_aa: CASSQDQRYRNSPLHF
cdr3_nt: TGCGCCAGCAGCCAAGATCAACGGTATCGGAATTCACCCCTCCACTTT

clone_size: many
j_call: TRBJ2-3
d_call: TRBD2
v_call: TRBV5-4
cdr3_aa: CASSGASGGHPTDTQYF
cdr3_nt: TGTGCCAGCAGCGGGGCTAGCGGGGGACACCCCACAGATACGCAGTATTTT

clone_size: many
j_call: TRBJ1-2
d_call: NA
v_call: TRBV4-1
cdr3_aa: CASSQDEAANYGYTF
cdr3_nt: TGCGCCAGCAGCCAAGATGAAGCAGCTAACTATGGCTACACCTTC

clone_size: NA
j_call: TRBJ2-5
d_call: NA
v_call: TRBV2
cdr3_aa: CASSRGTRAARLTQYF
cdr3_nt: TGTGCCAGCAGTAGAGGGACGCGCGCGGCCCGACTGACCCAGTACTTC

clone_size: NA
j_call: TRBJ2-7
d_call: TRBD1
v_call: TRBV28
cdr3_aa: CASSPRDRDAEQCF
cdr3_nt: TGTGCTAGCAGTCCCCGGGACAGGGATGCCGAGCAGTGCTTC

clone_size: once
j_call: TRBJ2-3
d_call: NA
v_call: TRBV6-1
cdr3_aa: CASSEGGAGPTDTQYF
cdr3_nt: TGTGCCAGCAGTGAAGGAGGGGCGGGCCCCACAGATACGCAGTATTTT

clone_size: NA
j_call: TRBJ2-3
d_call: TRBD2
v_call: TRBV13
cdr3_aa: CASSLVLAGSSTDTQYF
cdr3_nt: TGTGCCAGCAGCTTAGTATTAGCGGGGTCTAGCACAGATACGCAGTATTTT

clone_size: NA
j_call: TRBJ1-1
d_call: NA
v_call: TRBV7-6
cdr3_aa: CANSQVTGAVNTEAFF
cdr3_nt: TGTGCCAACAGCCAAGTTACCGGGGCGGTGAACACTGAAGCTTTCTTT

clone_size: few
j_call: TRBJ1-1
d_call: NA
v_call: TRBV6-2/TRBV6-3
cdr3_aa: CASSPQGFTEAFF
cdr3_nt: TGTGCCAGCAGCCCCCAGGGGTTCACTGAAGCTTTCTTT